The clone carrying this TCR beta chain has at least ten counts. Its antigen is still unknown. This sample is part of a study of T-cell reconstitution after alpha-beta-depleted transplantation in children. Whole-study results and caveats: Diversity and T-cell counts at one year after transplant derived mostly from new T cells. Several hundred graft clones that had expanded were reportedly the source of alpha-beta T cells about two months after transplant.

Trimming took 3 bases from V and 3 from J, leaving 12 bases between them. The CDR3 extends over 15 amino acids. Germline-derived CDR1 and CDR2 are MDHEN and SYDVKM. Unique molecular identifiers were used in preparing the TCRbeta library. TCRdb re-called the PCR reads through MiXCR, storing one row per CDR3 protein. The sample lists 200,000 or so distinct CDR3 sequences; about 6% were seen once. The V and J genes are TRBV28 and TRBJ2-1, with a possible D match to TRBD2 (5 bases). Sequences were derived from PBMCs, sampled before TCRalphabeta/CD19-depleted stem cell transplant. The sequence was obtained from a girl under three years old with combined immunodeficiency, due to receive a stem cell transplant. The DNA of the CDR3 is TGTGCCAGCAGTTTCGGCGGAGGCCTCTACAATGAGCAGTTCTTC. Encoded protein: CASSFGGGLYNEQFF.